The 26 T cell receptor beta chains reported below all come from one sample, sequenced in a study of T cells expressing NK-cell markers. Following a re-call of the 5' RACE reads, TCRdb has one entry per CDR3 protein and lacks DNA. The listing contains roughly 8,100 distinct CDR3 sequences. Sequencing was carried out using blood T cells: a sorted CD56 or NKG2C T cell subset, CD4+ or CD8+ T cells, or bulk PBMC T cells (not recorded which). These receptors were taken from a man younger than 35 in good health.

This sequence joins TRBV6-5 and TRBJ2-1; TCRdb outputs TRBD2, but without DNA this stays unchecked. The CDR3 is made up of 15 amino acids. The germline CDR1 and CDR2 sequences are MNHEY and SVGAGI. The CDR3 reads CASIHAGRTGNEQFF.

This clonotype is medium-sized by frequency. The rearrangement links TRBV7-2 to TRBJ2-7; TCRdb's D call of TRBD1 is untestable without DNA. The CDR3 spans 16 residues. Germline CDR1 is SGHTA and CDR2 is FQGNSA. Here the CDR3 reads CASSDDLSLGGYEQYF.

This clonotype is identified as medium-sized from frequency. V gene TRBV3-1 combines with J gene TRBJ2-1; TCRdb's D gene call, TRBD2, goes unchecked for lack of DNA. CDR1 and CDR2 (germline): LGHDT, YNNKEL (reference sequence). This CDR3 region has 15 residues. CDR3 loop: CASSYRRSGSNEQFF.

CDR3 loop: CASSQVEGLYGYTF. The V call is TRBV14, the J call TRBJ1-2. The CDR3 extends over 14 amino acids. CDR1 and CDR2 (germline): SGHDN, FVKESK.

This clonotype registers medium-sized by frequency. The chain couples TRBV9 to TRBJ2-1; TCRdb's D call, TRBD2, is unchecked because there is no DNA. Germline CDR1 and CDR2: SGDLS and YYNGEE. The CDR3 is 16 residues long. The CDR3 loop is CASSPELAGALNEQFF.

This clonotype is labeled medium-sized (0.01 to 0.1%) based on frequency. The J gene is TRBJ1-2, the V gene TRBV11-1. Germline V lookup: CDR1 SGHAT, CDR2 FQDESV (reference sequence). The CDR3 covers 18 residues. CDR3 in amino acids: CASSQVPPRVENNYGYTF.

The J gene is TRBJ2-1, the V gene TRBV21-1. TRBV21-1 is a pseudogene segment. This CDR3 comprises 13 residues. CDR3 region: CAKRRTPYNEQFF.

The CDR3 sequence is CASSLTGGRRDEQYF. V and J are TRBV7-3 and TRBJ2-7; the TCRdb call, TRBD1, lacks DNA for checking. This CDR3 is built from 15 residues. Germline CDR1 SGHTA, CDR2 FQGTGA.

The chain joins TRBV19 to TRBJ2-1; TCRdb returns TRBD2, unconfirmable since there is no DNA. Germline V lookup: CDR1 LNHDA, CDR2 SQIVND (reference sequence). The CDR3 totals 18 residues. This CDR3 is CASSIWLAGKGSGNEQFF.

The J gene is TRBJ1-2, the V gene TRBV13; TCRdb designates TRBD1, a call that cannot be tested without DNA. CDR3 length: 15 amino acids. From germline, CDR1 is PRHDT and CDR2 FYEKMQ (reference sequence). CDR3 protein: CASSFPGTANYGYTF. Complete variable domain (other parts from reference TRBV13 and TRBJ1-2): AAGVIQSPRHLIKEKRETATLKCYPIPRHDTVYWYQQGPGQDPQFLISFYEKMQSDKGSIPDRFSAQQFSDYHSELNMSSLELGDSALYFCASSFPGTANYGYTFGSGTRLTVV.

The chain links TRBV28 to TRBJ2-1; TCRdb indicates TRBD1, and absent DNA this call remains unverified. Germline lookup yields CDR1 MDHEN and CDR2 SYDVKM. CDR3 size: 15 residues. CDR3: CASRYDSQHYNEQFF.

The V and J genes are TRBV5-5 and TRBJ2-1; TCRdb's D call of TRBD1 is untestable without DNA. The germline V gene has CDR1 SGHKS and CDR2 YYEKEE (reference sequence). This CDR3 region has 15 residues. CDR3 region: CASSLGTGEYNEQFF.

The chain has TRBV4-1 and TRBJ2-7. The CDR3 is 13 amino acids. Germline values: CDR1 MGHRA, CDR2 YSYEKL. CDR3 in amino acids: CASSRTMTYEQYF.

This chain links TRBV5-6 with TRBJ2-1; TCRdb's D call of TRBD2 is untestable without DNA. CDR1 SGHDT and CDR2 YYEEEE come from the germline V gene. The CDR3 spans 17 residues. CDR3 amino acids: CASSNGLAGVWYNEQFF.

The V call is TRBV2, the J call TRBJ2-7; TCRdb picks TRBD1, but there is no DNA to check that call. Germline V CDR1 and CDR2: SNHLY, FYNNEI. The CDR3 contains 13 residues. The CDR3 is CASRGQAVFEQYF.

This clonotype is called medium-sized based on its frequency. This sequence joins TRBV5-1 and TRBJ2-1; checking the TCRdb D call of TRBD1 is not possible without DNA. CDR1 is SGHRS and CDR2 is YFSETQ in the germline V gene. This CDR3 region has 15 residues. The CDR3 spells CASSLEGDIYNEQFF.

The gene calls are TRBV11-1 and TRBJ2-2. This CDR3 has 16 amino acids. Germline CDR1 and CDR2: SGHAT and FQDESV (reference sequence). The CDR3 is CASSQMGRLDTGELFF.

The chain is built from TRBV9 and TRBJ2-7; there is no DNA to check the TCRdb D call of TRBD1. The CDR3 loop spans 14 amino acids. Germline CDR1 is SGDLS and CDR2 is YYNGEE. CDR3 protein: CASSGGFSSYEQYF.

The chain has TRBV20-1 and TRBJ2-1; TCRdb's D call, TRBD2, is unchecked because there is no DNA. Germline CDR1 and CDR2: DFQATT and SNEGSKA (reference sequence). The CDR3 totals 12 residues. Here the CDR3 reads CSARTGSGDEFF.

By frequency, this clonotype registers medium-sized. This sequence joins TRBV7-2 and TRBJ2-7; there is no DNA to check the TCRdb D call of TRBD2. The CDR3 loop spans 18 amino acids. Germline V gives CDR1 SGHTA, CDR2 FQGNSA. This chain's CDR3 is CASSFGTSGSRRGYEQYF.

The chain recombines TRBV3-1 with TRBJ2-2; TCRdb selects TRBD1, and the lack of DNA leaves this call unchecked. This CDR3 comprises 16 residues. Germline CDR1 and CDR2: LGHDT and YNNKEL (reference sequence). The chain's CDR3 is CASSLRDRVLTGELFF.

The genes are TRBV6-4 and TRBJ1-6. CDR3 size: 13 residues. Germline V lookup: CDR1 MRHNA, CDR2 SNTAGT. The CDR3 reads CASSDQNNSPLHF.

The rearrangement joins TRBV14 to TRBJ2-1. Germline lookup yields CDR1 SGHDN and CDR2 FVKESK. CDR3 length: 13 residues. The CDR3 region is CASSQELGSEQFF.

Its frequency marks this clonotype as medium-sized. CDR3 sequence: CSVNRGHEQFF. This chain joins TRBV29-1 and TRBJ2-1; TCRdb reports TRBD1, a call that lacks DNA to check it against. This CDR3 is built from 11 residues. The germline gives CDR1 SQVTM, CDR2 ANQGSEA.

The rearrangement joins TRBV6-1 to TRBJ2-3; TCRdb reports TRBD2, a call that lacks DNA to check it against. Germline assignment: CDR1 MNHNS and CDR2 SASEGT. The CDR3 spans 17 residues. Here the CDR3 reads CASSRRDYHLAQETQYF.

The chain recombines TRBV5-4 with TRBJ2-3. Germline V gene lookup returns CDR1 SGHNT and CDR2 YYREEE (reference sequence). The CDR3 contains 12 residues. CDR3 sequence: CASSPRADTQYF.